This TCR beta chain was found in a study of blood T cell repertoires in COVID-19 (dated by TCRdb to 2019 to 2021). Concerning the study at large: Samples from collaborators originated in the United States, Italy and Spain and spanned both the acute and convalescent phases of COVID-19. The prospective study material was composed of cDNA or gDNA derived from T cells, B-cell-depleted T cells, or PBMCs. Subjects who had been exposed to COVID-19, were actively infected with it, or had recovered from it provided the deeply sampled blood TCRbeta repertoires that made up the dataset. The repertoires were made available in a free public database intended to serve as a resource for research on the immune response to SARS-CoV-2. The samples were drawn from the first 160 participants of the ongoing ImmuneRACE study and from 1,254 subjects provided by 6 global collaborators. Sample metadata almost always included a de-identified subject ID, COVID-19 status, age in years and sex. HLA class I and class II types, where available, came from metadata supplied by the sample provider rather than from assay-based typing. Findings and caveats that apply to the study as a whole: Clinical and demographic metadata were provided uncurated, with the amount varying by source and participant.

TCRbeta CDR3 regions were amplified from genomic DNA using the immunoSEQ Assay, a bias-controlled multiplex PCR. On the authors' methods: Nucleated cell counts per sample were estimated from amplification of reference gene primers within the assay. Sequence reads were collapsed and filtered to measure the absolute abundance of every unique TCRbeta CDR3 rearrangement. For each sample, productive Simpson clonality was calculated as the square root of Simpson's diversity index over productive rearrangements. Not all clones reach the TCRdb copy of this immuneACCESS table, which keeps in-frame sequences only. Checked studies attribute under half of the gap to unresolved V genes and leave the rest unexplained. The V and J calls and the clone size are those of that table, but D and trimming were determined from the DNA. The sample includes under 200,000 clones, with 88% observed a single time. 6% of the sample lies in the top ten.

Collaborating institutions collected whole blood in K2EDTA tubes following their own protocols. For TCRbeta analysis, collaborator samples were shipped as frozen whole blood, as isolated PBMCs, or as DNA extracted from either sample type. On this clone: What antigen it recognizes has not been identified. Per-nucleotide qualities are absent, and no much larger clonotype sits a single base away.

The TCR was taken from a man aged 40-50 years with active or convalescent COVID-19. Sequenced input: peripheral blood.

The CDR3 region: CASSLIGTSPSSTDTQYF. The nucleotides are TGTGCCAGCAGTTTAATAGGGACTAGCCCAAGCAGCACAGATACGCAGTATTTT. Here the chain combines TRBV28 and TRBJ2-3; 9 bases in between match TRBD2. In the germline V gene, CDR1 corresponds to MDHEN and CDR2 to SYDVKM. The CDR3, from cysteine to phenylalanine, totals 18 residues. Just CDR3 DNA is preserved here, 54 bases in frame from base 1. From V the trimming removes 2 bases and from J it removes 0 bases, while the gene matches leave 9 bases of the junction unaccounted for.